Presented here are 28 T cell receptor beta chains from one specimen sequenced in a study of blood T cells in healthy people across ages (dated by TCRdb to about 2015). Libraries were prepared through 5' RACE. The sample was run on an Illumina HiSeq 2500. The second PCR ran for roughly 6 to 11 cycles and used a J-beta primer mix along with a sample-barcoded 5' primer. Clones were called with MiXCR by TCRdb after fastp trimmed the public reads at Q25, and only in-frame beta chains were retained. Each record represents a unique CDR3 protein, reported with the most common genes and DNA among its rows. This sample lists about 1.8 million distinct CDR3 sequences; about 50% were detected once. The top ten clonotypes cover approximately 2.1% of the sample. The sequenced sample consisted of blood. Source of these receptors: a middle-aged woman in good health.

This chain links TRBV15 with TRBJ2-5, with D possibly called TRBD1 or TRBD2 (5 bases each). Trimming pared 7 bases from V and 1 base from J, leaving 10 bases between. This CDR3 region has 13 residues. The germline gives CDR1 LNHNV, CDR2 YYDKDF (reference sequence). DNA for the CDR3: TGTGCCACCATGTCAGGGACCCAAGAGACCCAGTACTTC. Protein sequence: CATMSGTQETQYF.

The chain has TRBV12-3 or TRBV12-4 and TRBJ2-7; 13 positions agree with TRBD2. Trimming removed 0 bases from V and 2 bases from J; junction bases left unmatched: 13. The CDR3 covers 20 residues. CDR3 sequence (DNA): TGTGCCAGCAGTTTAGCGGGGGCATCGACTAGCGGGGGGCCCCCCTACGAGCAGTACTTC. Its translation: CASSLAGASTSGGPPYEQYF.

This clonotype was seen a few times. The CDR3: CASTIGGSGQPQHF. The DNA of the CDR3 is TGTGCCAGCACTATAGGGGGGTCGGGACAGCCCCAGCATTTT. The chain joins TRBV12-3 or TRBV12-4 to TRBJ1-5; D is possibly TRBD1 (6 bases). V shed 7 bases and J shed 7 bases, with 17 bases lying between them. CDR3 length equals 14 residues.

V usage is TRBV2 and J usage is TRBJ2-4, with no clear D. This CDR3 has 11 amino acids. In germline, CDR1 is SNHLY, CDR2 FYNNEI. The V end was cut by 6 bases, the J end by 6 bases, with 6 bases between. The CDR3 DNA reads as TGTGCCAGCAGGGACCTAAACATTCAGTACTTC. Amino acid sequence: CASRDLNIQYF.

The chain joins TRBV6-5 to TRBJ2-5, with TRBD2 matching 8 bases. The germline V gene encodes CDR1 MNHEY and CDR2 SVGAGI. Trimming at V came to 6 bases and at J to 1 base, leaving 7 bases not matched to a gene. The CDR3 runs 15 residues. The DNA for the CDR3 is TGTGCCAGCAGGAAGGCTAGCGGGCTCCAAGAGACCCAGTACTTC. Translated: CASRKASGLQETQYF.

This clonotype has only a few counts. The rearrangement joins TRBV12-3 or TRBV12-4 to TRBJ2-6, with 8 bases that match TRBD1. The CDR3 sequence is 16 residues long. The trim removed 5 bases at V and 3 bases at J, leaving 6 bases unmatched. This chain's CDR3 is CASSTRGRGGANVLTF. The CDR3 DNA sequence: TGTGCCAGCAGTACCAGGGGGCGTGGTGGGGCCAACGTCCTGACTTTC.

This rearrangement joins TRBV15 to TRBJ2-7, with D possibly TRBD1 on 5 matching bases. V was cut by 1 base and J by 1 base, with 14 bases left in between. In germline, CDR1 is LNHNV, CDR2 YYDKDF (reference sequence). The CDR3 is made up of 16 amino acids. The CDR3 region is CATSRVAGSFSYEQYF. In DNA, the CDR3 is TGTGCCACCAGCAGAGTAGCAGGGTCCTTTTCCTACGAGCAGTACTTC. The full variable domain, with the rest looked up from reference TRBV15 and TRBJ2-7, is DAMVIQNPRYQVTQFGKPVTLSCSQTLNHNVMYWYQQKSSQAPKLLFHYYDKDFNNEADTPDNFQSRRPNTSFCFLDIRSPGLGDTAMYLCATSRVAGSFSYEQYFGPGTRLTVT.

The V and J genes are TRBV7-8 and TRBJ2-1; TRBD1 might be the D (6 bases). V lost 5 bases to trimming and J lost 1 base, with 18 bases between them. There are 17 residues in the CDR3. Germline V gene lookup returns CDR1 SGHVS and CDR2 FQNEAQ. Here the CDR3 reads CASSPRRDTGSYNEQFF. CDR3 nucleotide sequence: TGTGCCAGCAGCCCTAGACGGGACACTGGGTCCTACAATGAGCAGTTCTTC.

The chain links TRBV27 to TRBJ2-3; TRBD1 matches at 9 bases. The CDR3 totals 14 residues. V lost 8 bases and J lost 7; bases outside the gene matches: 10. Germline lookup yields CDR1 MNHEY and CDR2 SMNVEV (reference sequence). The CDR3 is CASFGQGIGNTQYF. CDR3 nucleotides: TGTGCCAGCTTTGGACAGGGGATAGGAAATACGCAGTATTTT.

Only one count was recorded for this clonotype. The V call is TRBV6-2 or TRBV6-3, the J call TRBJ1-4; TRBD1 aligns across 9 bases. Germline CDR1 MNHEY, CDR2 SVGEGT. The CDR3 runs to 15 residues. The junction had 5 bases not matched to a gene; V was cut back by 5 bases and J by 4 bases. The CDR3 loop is CASSTTTGGNEKLFF. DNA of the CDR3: TGTGCCAGCAGTACCACGACAGGGGGTAATGAAAAACTGTTTTTT.

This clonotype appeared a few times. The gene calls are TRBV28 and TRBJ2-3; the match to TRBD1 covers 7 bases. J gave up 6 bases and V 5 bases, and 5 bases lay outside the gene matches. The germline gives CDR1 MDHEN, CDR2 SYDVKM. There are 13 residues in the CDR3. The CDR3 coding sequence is TGTGCCAGCAGTACAGGGGCCCCGGATACGCAGTATTTT. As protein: CASSTGAPDTQYF.

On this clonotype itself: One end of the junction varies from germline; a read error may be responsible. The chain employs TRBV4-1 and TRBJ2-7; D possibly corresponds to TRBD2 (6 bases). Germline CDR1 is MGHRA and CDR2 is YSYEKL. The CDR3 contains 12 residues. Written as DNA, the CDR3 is TGCGCCGGCAGCCCGGGACTGGGGGAGCAGTACTTC. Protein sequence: CAGSPGLGEQYF.

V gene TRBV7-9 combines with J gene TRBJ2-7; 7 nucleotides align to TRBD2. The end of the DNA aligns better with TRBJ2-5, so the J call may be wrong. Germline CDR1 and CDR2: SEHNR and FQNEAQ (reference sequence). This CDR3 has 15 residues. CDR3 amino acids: CASGPPWGGQETQYF. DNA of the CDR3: TGTGCCAGCGGTCCTCCGTGGGGGGGACAAGAGACCCAGTACTTC.

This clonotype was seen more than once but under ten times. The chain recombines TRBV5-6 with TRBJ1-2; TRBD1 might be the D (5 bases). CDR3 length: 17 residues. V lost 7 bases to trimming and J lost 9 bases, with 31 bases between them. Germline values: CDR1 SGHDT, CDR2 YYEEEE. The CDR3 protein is CASYRRGGGSAAWSYTF. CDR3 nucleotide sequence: TGTGCCAGCTATAGAAGGGGCGGGGGTTCTGCTGCGTGGAGCTACACCTTC.

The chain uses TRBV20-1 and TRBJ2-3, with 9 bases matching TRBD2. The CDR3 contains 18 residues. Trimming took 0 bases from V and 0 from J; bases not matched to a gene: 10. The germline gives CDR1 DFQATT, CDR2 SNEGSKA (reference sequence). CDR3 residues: CSARDGSGGTPSTDTQYF. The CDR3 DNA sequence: TGCAGTGCTAGAGATGGCAGCGGGGGGACCCCGAGCACAGATACGCAGTATTTT.

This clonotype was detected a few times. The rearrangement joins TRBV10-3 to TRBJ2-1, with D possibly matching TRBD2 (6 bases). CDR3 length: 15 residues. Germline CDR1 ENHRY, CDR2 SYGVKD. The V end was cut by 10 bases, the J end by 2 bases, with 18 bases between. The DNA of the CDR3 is TGTGCCACCGGCGGGGATCTCCAAGCCTACAATGAGCAGTTCTTC. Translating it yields CATGGDLQAYNEQFF.

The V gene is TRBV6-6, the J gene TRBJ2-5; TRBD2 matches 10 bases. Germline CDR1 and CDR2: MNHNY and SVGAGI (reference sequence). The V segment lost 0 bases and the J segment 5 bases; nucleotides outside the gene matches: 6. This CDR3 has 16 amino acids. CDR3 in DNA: TGTGCCAGCAGTTACTCTAGCGGGGGGTACGAGGAGACCCAGTACTTC. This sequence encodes CASSYSSGGYEETQYF.

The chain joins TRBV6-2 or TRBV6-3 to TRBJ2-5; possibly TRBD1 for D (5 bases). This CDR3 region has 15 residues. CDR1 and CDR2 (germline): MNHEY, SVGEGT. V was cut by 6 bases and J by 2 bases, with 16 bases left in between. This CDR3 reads CASRPLPQGQETQYF. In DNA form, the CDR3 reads TGTGCCAGCAGGCCCCTACCCCAGGGTCAAGAGACCCAGTACTTC.

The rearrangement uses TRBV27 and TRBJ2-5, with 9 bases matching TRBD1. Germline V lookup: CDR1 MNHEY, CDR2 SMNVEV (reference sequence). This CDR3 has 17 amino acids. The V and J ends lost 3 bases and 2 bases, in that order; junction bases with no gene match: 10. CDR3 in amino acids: CASSLTFLTGGQETQYF. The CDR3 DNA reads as TGTGCCAGCAGTTTGACTTTTCTGACAGGGGGTCAAGAGACCCAGTACTTC.

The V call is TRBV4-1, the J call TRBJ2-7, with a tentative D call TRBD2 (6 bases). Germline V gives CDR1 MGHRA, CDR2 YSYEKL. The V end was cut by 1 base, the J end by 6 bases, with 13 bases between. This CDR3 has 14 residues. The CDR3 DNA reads TGCGCCAGCAGCCAAGGGGACTGGGTCGGCGAGCAGTACTTC. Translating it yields CASSQGDWVGEQYF.

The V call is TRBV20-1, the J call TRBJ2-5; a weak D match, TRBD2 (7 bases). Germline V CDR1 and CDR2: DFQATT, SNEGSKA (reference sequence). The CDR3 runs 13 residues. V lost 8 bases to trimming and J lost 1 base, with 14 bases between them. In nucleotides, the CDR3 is TGCAGTCTAAACGGGGGGCCCCAAGAGACCCAGTACTTC. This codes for CSLNGGPQETQYF.

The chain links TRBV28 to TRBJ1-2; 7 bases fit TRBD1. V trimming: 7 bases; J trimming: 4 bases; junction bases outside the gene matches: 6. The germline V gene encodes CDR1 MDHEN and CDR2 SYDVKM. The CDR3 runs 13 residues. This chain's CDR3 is CASNGRQGYGYTF. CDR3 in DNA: TGTGCCAGCAACGGGCGACAGGGCTATGGCTACACCTTC.

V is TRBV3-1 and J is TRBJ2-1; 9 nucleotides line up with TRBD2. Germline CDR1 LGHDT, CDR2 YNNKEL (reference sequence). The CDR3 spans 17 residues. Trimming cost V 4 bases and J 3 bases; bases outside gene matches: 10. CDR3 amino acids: CASSPRSGGPLYNEQFF. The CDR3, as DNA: TGTGCCAGCAGCCCCCGGAGCGGGGGGCCCCTCTACAATGAGCAGTTCTTC.

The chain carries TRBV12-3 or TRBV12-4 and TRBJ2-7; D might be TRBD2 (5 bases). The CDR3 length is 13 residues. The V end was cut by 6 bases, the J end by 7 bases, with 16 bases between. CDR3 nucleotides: TGTGCCAGCAGCCCCAATGAGGGTGCTGAGCAGTACTTC. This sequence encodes CASSPNEGAEQYF.

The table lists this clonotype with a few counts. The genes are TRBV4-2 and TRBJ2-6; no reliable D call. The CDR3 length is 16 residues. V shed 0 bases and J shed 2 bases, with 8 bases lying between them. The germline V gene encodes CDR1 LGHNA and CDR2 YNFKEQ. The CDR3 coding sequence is TGTGCCAGCAGCCAAGAAAATAGGGCTGGGGCCAACGTCCTGACTTTC. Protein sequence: CASSQENRAGANVLTF.

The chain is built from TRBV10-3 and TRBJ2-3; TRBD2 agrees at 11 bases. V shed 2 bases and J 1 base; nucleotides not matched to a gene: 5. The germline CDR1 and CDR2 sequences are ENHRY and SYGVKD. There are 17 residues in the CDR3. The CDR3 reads CAISEKASGGRTDTQYF. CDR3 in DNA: TGTGCCATCAGTGAGAAGGCTAGCGGGGGGCGCACAGATACGCAGTATTTT.

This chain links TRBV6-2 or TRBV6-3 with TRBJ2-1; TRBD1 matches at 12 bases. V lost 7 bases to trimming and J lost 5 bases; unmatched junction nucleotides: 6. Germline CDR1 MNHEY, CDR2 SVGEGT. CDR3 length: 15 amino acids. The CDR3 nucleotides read TGTGCCAGCACCCTTGGGACAGGGGGCCACAATGAGCAGTTCTTC. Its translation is CASTLGTGGHNEQFF.

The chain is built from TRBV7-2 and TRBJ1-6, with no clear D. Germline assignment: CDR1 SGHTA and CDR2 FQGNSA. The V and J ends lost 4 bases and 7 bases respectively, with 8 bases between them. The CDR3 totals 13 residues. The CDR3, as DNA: TGTGCCAGCAGCTCATCCACAAATTCACCCCTCCACTTT. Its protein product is CASSSSTNSPLHF.